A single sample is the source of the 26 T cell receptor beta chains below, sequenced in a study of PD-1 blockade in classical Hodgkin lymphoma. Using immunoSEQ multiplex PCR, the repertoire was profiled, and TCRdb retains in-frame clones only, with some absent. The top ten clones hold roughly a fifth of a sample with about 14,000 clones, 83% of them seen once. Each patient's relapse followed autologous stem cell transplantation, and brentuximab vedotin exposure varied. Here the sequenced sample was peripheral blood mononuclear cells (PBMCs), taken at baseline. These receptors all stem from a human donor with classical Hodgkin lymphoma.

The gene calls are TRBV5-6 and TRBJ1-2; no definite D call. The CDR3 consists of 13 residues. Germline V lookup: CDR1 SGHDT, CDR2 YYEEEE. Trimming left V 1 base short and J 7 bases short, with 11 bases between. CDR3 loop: CASSLQGLGGYTF. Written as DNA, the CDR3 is TGTGCCAGCAGCTTGCAAGGGTTGGGTGGCTACACCTTC.

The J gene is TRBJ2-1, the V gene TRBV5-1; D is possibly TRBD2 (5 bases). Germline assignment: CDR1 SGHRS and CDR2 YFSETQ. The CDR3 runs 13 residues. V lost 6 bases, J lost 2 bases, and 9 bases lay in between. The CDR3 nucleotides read TGCGCCAGCAAACTAGTGGCCTACAATGAGCAGTTCTTC. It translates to CASKLVAYNEQFF.

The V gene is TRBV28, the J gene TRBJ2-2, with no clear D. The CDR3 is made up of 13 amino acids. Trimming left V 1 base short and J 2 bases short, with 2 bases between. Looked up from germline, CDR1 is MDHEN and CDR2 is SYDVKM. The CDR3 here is CASSLLNTGELFF. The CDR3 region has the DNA TGTGCCAGCAGTTTATTAAACACCGGGGAGCTGTTTTTT.

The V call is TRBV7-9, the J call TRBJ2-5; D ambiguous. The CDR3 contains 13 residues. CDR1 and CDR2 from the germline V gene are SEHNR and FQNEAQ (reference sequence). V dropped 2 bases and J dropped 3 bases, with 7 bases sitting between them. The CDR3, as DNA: TGTGCCAGCAGCTTAAACCTGGAAGAGACCCAGTACTTC. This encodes CASSLNLEETQYF.

The CDR3 DNA reads TGTGCCAGCAGATCCCTGGCCTACAATGAGCAGTTCTTC. Its translation: CASRSLAYNEQFF. The genes are TRBV7-2 and TRBJ2-1; D gene unclear. V gave up 6 bases and J gave up 2 bases, with 8 bases separating them. Germline assignment: CDR1 SGHTA and CDR2 FQGNSA. CDR3 length: 13 residues. Full variable domain (rest looked up from reference TRBV7-2 and TRBJ2-1): GAGVSQSPSNKVTEKGKDVELRCDPISGHTALYWYRQSLGQGLEFLIYFQGNSAPDKSGLPSDRFSAERTGGSVSTLTIQRTQQEDSAVYLCASRSLAYNEQFFGPGTRLTVL.

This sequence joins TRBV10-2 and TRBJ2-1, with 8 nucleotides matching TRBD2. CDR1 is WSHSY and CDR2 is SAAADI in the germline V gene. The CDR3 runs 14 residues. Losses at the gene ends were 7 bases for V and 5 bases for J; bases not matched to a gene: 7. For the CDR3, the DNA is TGCGCCAGCACCGTAGCGGGGCCTGACAATGAGCAGTTCTTC. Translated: CASTVAGPDNEQFF.

The CDR3 loop reads CASSFLLAGAISSYNEQFF. The CDR3 region has the DNA TGCGCCAGCAGCTTTCTTCTAGCGGGGGCAATAAGCTCCTACAATGAGCAGTTCTTC. The genes are TRBV5-1 and TRBJ2-1; 10 nucleotides line up with TRBD2. The germline V gene has CDR1 SGHRS and CDR2 YFSETQ. Unmatched junction bases numbered 11, after V lost 2 bases and J lost 0 bases. This CDR3 has 19 amino acids.

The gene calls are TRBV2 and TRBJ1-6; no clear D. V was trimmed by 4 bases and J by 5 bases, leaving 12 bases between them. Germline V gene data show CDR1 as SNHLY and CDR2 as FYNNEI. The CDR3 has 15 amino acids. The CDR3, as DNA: TGTGCCAGCAGTGGTAGGGCAGCGAATAATTCACCCCTCCACTTT. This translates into CASSGRAANNSPLHF.

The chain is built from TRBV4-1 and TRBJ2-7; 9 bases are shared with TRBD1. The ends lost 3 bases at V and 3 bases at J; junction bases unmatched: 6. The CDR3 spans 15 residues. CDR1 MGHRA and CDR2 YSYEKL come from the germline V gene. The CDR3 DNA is TGCGCCAGCAGCCAGGGGACAGGGAACATCTACGAGCAGTACTTC. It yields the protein CASSQGTGNIYEQYF.

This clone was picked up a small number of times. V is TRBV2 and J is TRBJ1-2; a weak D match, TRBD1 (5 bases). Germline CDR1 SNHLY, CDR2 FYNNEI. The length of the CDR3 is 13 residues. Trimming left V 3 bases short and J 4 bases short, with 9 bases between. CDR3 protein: CASSEGPIYGYTF. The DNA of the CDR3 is TGTGCCAGCAGTGAGGGACCGATCTATGGCTACACCTTC.

Here the CDR3 reads CASGSGGPYEQYF. The DNA for the CDR3 is TGTGCCAGCGGGAGCGGGGGCCCGTACGAGCAGTACTTC. This sequence joins TRBV7-2 and TRBJ2-7; 8 nucleotides line up with TRBD2. CDR3 size: 13 residues. Germline CDR1 reads SGHTA; CDR2 reads FQGNSA. J was trimmed by 4 bases and V by 8 bases; bases with no gene match: 7.

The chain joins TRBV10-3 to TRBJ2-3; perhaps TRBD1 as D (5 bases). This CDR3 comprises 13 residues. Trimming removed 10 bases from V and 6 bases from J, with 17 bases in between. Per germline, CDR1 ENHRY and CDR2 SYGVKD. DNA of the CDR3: TGTGCCAGCAGAATCGAAGGGGTGGATACGCAGTATTTT. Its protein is CASRIEGVDTQYF.

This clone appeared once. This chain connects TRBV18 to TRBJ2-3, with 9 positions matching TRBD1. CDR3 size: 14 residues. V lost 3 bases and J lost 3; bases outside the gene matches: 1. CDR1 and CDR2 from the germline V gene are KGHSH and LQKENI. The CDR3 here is CASSPGQGTDTQYF. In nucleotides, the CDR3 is TGTGCCAGCTCACCCGGACAGGGGACAGATACGCAGTATTTT.

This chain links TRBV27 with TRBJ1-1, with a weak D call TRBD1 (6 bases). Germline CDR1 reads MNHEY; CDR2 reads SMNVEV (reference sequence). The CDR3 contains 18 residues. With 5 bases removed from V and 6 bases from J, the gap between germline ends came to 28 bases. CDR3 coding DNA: TGTGCCAGCAGTCCCACCCCAGGGGTCGAAGTTCTCCGCTCTGAAGCTTTCTTT. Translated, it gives CASSPTPGVEVLRSEAFF.

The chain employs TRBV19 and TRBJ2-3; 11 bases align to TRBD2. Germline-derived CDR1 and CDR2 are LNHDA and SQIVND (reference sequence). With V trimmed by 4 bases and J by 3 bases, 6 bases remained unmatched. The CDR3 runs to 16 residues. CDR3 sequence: CASSKGTSGRTDTQYF. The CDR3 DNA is TGTGCCAGTAGTAAAGGGACTAGCGGAAGAACAGATACGCAGTATTTT.

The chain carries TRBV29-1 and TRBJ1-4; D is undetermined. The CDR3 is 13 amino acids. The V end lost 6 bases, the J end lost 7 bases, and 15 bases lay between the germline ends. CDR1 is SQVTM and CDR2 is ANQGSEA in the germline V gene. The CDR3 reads CSVKWVMGEKLFF. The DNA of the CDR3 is TGCAGCGTCAAGTGGGTAATGGGTGAAAAACTGTTTTTT.

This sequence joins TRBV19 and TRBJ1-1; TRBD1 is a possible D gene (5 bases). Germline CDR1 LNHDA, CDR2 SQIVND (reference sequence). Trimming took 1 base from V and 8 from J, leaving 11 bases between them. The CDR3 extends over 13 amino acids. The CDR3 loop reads CASSIGLYREAFF. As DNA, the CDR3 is TGTGCCAGTAGTATAGGACTTTACAGGGAAGCTTTCTTT.

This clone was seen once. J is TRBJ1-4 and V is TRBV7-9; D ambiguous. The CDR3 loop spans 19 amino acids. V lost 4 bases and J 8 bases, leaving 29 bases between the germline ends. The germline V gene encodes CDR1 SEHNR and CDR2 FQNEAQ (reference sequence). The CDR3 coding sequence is TGTGCCAGCAGCTCGCAATTAGGAAAGAGGAGGAACCCTGACGAAAAACTGTTTTTT. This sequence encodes CASSSQLGKRRNPDEKLFF.

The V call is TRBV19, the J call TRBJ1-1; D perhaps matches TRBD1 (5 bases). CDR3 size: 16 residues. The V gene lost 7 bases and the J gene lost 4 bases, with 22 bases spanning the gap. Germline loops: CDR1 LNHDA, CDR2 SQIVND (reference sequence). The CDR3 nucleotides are TGTGCCAGTAATACACCAGGCACGGGGGAGTTCACTGAAGCTTTCTTT. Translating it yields CASNTPGTGEFTEAFF.

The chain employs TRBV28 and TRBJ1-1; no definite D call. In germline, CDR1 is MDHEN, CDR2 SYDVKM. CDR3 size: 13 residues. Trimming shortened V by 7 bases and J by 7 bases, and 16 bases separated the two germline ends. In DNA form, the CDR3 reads TGTGCCAGCACCCAAGGCAGATTGTTTGAAGCTTTCTTT. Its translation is CASTQGRLFEAFF. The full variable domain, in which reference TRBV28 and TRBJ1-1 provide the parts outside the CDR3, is DVKVTQSSRYLVKRTGEKVFLECVQDMDHENMFWYRQDPGLGLRLIYFSYDVKMKEKGDIPEGYSVSREKKERFSLILESASTNQTSMYLCASTQGRLFEAFFGQGTRLTVV.

As DNA, the CDR3 is TGTGCCAGCAGCTTAGCAGAGACCGGGGAGCTGTTTTTT. It yields the protein CASSLAETGELFF. The rearrangement joins TRBV7-2 to TRBJ2-2; D is unclear. Germline-derived CDR1 and CDR2 are SGHTA and FQGNSA. Trimming cost V 0 bases and J 5 bases, with 4 bases left between them. The CDR3 length is 13 residues.

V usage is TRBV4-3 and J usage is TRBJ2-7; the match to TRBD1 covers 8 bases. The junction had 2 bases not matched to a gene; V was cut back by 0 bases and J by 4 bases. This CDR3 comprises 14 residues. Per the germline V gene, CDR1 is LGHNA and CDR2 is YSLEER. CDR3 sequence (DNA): TGCGCCAGCAGCCAAGATAGGGACAGGTACGAGCAGTACTTC. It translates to CASSQDRDRYEQYF.

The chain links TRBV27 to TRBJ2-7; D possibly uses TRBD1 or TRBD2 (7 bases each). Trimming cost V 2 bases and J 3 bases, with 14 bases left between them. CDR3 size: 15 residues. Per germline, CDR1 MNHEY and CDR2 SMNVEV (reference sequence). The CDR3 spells CASSLGGRGLYEQYF. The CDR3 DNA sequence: TGTGCCAGCAGTTTAGGGGGGAGGGGGCTCTACGAGCAGTACTTC.

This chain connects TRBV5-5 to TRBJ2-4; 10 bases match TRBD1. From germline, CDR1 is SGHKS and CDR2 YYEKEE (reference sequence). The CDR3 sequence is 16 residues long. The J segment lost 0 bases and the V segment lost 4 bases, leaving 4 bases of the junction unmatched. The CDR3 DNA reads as TGTGCCAGCAGCACAGGGACAGGGGAAGCCAAAAACATTCAGTACTTC. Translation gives CASSTGTGEAKNIQYF.

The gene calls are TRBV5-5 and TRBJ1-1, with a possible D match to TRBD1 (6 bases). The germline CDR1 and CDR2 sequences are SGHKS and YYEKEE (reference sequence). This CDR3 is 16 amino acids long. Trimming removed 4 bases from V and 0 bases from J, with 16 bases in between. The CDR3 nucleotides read TGTGCCAGCAGCCAACAGGGTTTGCCCTTGAACACTGAAGCTTTCTTT. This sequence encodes CASSQQGLPLNTEAFF. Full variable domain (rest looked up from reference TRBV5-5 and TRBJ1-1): DAGVTQSPTHLIKTRGQQVTLRCSPISGHKSVSWYQQVLGQGPQFIFQYYEKEERGRGNFPDRFSARQFPNYSSELNVNALLLGDSALYLCASSQQGLPLNTEAFFGQGTRLTVV.

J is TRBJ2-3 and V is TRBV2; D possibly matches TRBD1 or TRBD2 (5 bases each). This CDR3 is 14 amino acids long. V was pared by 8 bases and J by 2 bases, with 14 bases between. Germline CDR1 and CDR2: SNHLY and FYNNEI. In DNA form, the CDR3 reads TGTGCCAGCTTGGGACGGGGAGCCACAGATACGCAGTATTTT. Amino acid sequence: CASLGRGATDTQYF.